This T cell receptor (beta chain) was identified in a study of blood T cells in healthy people across ages. The study's findings and limits: As age increased, TCR beta diversity per million T cells fell in a roughly linear fashion. With unsorted PBMCs, a conclusive comparison of naive versus antigen-experienced cells was not possible.

Each individual donor underwent a draw of approximately 9.8 milliliters of peripheral blood. Through a sample-barcoded 5' primer and a J-beta primer mix, a second PCR was run for roughly 6 to 11 cycles. TCRdb fed the 5' RACE reads into MiXCR, producing one record per CDR3 protein. The table lists about 1,500,000 distinct CDR3 sequences, roughly 40% of them singletons. This clonotype was counted many times. Its cognate antigen is unknown. The clonotype originates from a woman younger than 30 in good health. The material sequenced was blood.

In DNA form, the CDR3 reads TGTGCCTCAGCCACGGGAACCCTTAGCTACGAGCAGTACTTC. It is translated as CASATGTLSYEQYF. The V gene is TRBV12-3 or TRBV12-4, the J gene TRBJ2-7, with a possible D match to TRBD2 (5 bases). Between the trimmed V and J ends, which lost 11 bases and 3 bases, there was a span of 20 bases. There are 14 residues in the CDR3.